Below, 17 T cell receptor beta chains from the same sample are listed, as sequenced in a study of T cells expressing NK-cell markers (dated by TCRdb to the early 2020s). The library was generated by 5' RACE. For sequencing, an Illumina HiSeq 2000 was employed. TCRdb reprocessed the public reads and reports one entry per CDR3 protein sequence, without DNA. In this sample's table one finds 350,000 to 450,000 distinct CDR3 sequences. Clones ranked in the top ten supply around 5.3% of the sample. What was sequenced was blood T cells: a sorted CD56 or NKG2C T cell subset, CD4+ or CD8+ T cells, or bulk PBMC T cells (not recorded which). These receptors came from a man aged 18-70 years in good health.

The genes are TRBV6-2 or TRBV6-3 and TRBJ1-5. CDR1 is MNHEY, CDR2 SVGEGT, per germline. The CDR3 length is 14 residues. CDR3 region: CASSRSSLHQPQHF.

The genes are TRBV5-5 and TRBJ1-1. The CDR3 length is 14 residues. Germline loops: CDR1 SGHKS, CDR2 YYEKEE (reference sequence). The CDR3 loop is CASSLVAMNTEAFF.

J is TRBJ1-2 and V is TRBV7-2. CDR1 is SGHTA and CDR2 is FQGNSA in the germline V gene. The CDR3 consists of 14 residues. This chain's CDR3 is CASSYDGPTYGYTF.

The chain couples TRBV5-1 to TRBJ2-7; no DNA is available, so the TRBD1 call from TCRdb remains unchecked. Germline assignment: CDR1 SGHRS and CDR2 YFSETQ. This CDR3 contains 15 residues. The CDR3 protein is CASSFTGRTSYEQYF.

The chain joins TRBV4-2 to TRBJ2-1; the D gene TCRdb calls, TRBD2, cannot be checked with no DNA. Germline lookup yields CDR1 LGHNA and CDR2 YNFKEQ. The CDR3 is made up of 16 amino acids. The CDR3 region is CASSPRGGNLYNEQFF.

The chain combines TRBV20-1 with TRBJ1-1; TCRdb gives TRBD1 as the D gene, but with no DNA this cannot be confirmed. Germline-derived CDR1 and CDR2 are DFQATT and SNEGSKA (reference sequence). This CDR3 region has 13 residues. This chain's CDR3 is CSARVTGVTEAFF.

The chain couples TRBV7-9 to TRBJ1-4. The CDR3 runs 15 residues. Germline CDR1 is SEHNR and CDR2 is FQNEAQ (reference sequence). The CDR3 loop reads CASSLARAVNEKLFF.

The rearrangement joins TRBV11-1 to TRBJ2-1; the D call of TRBD1 rests on TCRdb alone, since no DNA is present to check it. The CDR3 is made up of 16 amino acids. Looked up from germline, CDR1 is SGHAT and CDR2 is FQDESV (reference sequence). The CDR3 sequence: CASSLYRGPGENEQFF.

This chain connects TRBV13 to TRBJ2-1; TCRdb proposes TRBD1, but this gene call is untestable without DNA. Germline V gene data show CDR1 as PRHDT and CDR2 as FYEKMQ (reference sequence). This CDR3 contains 18 residues. CDR3 protein: CASSPPPSGTSSYNEQFF.

The V and J genes are TRBV20-1 and TRBJ2-7; lacking DNA, the TRBD1 call made by TCRdb goes unchecked. The CDR3 sequence is 13 residues long. Germline V lookup: CDR1 DFQATT, CDR2 SNEGSKA (reference sequence). The CDR3 loop is CSAPDTLTYEQYF.

The chain recombines TRBV7-2 with TRBJ2-3; as DNA is missing, the TRBD2 call by TCRdb cannot be tested. This CDR3 contains 18 residues. Germline CDR1 reads SGHTA; CDR2 reads FQGNSA. The CDR3 here is CASSLANLAGAPTDTQYF.

The genes are TRBV6-5 and TRBJ2-7; without DNA, the TCRdb call of TRBD1 cannot be checked. The CDR3 contains 15 residues. The V gene's germline CDR1 is MNHEY and CDR2 SVGAGI. The CDR3 spells CASSSPDRATYEQYF.

The chain has TRBV5-1 and TRBJ2-7; without DNA, the TCRdb call of TRBD1 cannot be checked. Germline V gene sequence: CDR1 SGHRS, CDR2 YFSETQ. There are 15 residues in the CDR3. This chain's CDR3 is CASSQPGTVSYEQYF.

The chain couples TRBV20-1 to TRBJ1-1; the D call from TCRdb, TRBD1, cannot be confirmed without DNA. CDR1 is DFQATT, CDR2 SNEGSKA, per germline (reference sequence). The CDR3 spans 16 residues. The CDR3 region is CSARVWSGDGNTEAFF.

The chain uses TRBV7-2 and TRBJ2-2. This CDR3 is built from 15 residues. Germline V gives CDR1 SGHTA, CDR2 FQGNSA. The CDR3 sequence: CASSSRDPNTGELFF.

The chain employs TRBV2 and TRBJ2-7; the D call from TCRdb, TRBD1, cannot be confirmed without DNA. The CDR3 is made up of 13 amino acids. The V gene's germline CDR1 is SNHLY and CDR2 FYNNEI. CDR3: CASTRGTGGEQYF.

The chain is built from TRBV4-1 and TRBJ2-7; TCRdb outputs TRBD1, but without DNA this stays unchecked. The CDR3 runs to 17 residues. Germline CDR1 is MGHRA and CDR2 is YSYEKL. CDR3 sequence reads: CASSQELDSQSSYEQYF.